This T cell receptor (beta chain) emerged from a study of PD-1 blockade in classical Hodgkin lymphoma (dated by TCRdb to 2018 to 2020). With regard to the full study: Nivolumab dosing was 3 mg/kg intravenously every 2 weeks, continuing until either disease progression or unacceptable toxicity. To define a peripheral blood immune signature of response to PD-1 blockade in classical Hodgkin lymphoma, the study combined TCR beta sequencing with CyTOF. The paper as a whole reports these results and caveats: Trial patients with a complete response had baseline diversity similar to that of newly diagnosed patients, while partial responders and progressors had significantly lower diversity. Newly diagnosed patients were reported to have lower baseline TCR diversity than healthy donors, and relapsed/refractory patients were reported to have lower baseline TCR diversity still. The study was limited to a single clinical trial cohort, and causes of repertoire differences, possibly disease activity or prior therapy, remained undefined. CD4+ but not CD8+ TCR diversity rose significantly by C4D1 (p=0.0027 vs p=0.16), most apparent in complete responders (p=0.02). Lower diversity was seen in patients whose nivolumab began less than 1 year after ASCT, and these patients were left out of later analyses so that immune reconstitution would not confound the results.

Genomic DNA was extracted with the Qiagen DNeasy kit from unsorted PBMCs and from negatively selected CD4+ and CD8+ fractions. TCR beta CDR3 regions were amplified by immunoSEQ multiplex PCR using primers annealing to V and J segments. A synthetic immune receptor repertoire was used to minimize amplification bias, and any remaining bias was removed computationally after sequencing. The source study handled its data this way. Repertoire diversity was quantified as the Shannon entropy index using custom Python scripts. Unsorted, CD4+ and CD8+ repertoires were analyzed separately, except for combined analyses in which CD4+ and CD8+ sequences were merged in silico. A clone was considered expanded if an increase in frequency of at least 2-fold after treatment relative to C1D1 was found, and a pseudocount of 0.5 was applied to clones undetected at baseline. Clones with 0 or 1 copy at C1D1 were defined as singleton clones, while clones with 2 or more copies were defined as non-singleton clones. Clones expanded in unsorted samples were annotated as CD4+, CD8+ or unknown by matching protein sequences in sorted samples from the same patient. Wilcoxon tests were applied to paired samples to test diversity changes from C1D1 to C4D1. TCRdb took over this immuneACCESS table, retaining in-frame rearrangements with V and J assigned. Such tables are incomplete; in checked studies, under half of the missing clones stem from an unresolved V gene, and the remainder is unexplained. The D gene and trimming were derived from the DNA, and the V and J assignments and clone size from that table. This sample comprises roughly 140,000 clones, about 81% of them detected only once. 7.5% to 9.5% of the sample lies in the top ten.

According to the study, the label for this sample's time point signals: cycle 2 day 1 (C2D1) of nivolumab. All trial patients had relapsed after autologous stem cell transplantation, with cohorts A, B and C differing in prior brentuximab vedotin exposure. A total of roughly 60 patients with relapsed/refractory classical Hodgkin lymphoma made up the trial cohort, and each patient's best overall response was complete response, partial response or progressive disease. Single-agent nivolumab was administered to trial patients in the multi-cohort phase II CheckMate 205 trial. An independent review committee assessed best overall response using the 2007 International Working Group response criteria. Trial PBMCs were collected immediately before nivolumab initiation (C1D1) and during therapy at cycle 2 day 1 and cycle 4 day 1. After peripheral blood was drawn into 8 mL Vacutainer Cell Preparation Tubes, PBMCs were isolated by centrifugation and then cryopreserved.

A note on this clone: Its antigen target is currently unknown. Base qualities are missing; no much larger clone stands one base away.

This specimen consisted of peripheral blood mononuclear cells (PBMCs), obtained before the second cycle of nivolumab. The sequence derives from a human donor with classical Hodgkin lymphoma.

The CDR3 region reads CASFLSTGLNTEAFF. At the DNA level, the sequence is TGTGCCAGCTTCTTAAGTACAGGGTTGAACACTGAAGCTTTCTTT. The receptor chain draws on TRBV19 and TRBJ1-1, and possibly TRBD1, on 6 matching bases. The CDR3, from cysteine to phenylalanine, totals 15 residues. Of the read, only the CDR3 DNA is kept; its 45 bases are in frame from base 1. Cut back by 9 bases and 0 bases, the V and J ends lie 17 bases apart. The germline V gene (reference sequence) yields LNHDA for CDR1 and SQIVND for CDR2.